The rows below give T cell receptor beta chains drawn from one sample of a study of T cell responses to AZD1222 COVID-19 vaccine. The table came from immunoSEQ multiplex PCR; TCRdb's copy has only in-frame clones and leaves some out. In the table there are some 130,000 clones, 89% of which are singletons. Sequenced material: peripheral blood, taken on day 0 of AZD1222 vaccination. The receptors were sampled from an adult in good health. Both conserved end residues are trimmed from each CDR3. A D gene is named only where the DNA matches it firmly. Clone sizes are given selectively: once, few, many, or a class where the clone is expanded.

d_call	clone_size	v_call	cdr3_aa
NA	few	TRBV2	ASSEYGRNTEAF
TRBD1	NA	TRBV7-2	ASSSNKGDRWNSPLH
NA	NA	TRBV5-8	ASSLRTEAF
NA	NA	TRBV15	ATDVDGKNTEAF
NA	NA	TRBV20-1	SAEPPGGYT
NA	NA	TRBV6-5	ASSYSTTHTEAF
NA	once	TRBV29-1	SVDPAQETQY
NA	NA	TRBV19	ASGMSFGANVLT
NA	NA	TRBV6-4	ASSDSIRRAVATGELF
NA	NA	TRBV6-5	ASSPIGQPQH
NA	NA	TRBV9	ASSVDWRANSPLH
NA	NA	TRBV5-4	ASSNGGNRDRGAGYT
TRBD1	few	TRBV19	ASSIQGQGLTRGWNSPLH
TRBD2	NA	TRBV2	ASSADLTSGANEETQY
NA	NA	TRBV5-1	ASSSDTDRYGYT
NA	NA	TRBV2	ASLERSSYEQY
TRBD1	NA	TRBV19	ASSTHPTGDYI
TRBD1	NA	TRBV6-5	ASSYRGQGASEAF
NA	NA	TRBV7-2	ASSVRGDKSGNTIY
NA	NA	TRBV6-2/TRBV6-3	ASSYGTNGYT
NA	NA	TRBV13	ASSFGGAGDTQY
NA	NA	TRBV6-5	ASTRGGDGNEQF
NA	once	TRBV9	ASSAGEAF
NA	NA	TRBV10-3	AISEYSNQPQH
TRBD1	NA	TRBV5-6	ASSFQGVGTEAF
TRBD1	NA	TRBV28	ASSDRGRDGYT
NA	NA	TRBV10-1	ASSEGLMHSDTQY
NA	few	TRBV5-4	ASSEGVSTEAF
NA	NA	TRBV7-2	ASSLVATHQETQY
TRBD2	NA	TRBV3-1/TRBV3-2	ASSRAGGSTDTQY
NA	NA	TRBV7-6	ASSLENAVEKLF
TRBD1	NA	TRBV6-6	ASSPSPGQAPSYEQY
TRBD2	NA	TRBV30	AWSADWPSGGRELF
NA	once	TRBV7-9	ASSSFEKLF
NA	NA	TRBV6-5	ASLSAYGYT
NA	NA	TRBV30	AWSSLGGTIY
NA	NA	TRBV30	AWSGQHYGYT
NA	NA	TRBV19	ASSGLNEQY
NA	NA	TRBV4-3	ASSQDGYNEQF
TRBD1	NA	TRBV5-1	ASSTGTGGAAGELF
NA	NA	TRBV3-1/TRBV3-2	ASSQVSYGYT
TRBD1	NA	TRBV9	ASSEGTATNEKLF
NA	NA	TRBV9	ASSADYNEQF
TRBD1	NA	TRBV28	ASSLGGYGTGREKLF
TRBD1	NA	TRBV18	ASSPDRGNYGYT
NA	NA	TRBV4-3	ASSFATGPGYT
TRBD1	NA	TRBV6-5	ASRRTGGADTQY
NA	once	TRBV3-1/TRBV3-2	ASSQDRSMNTEAF
NA	few	TRBV30	AWTLAKLFSGNTIY
NA	NA	TRBV9	ASSVAPPLAGVNTEAF
NA	NA	TRBV5-1	ASSLVEGQPQH
NA	NA	TRBV6-5	ASRDFTEAF
NA	NA	TRBV6-6	ASSYSRGNYGYT